The clone carrying this TCR beta chain appeared a few times. Its specificity is unknown. Trimming took off 3 bases at V and 5 bases at J, with 16 bases between the two ends. Germline CDR1 is MNHEY and CDR2 is SMNVEV (reference sequence). The CDR3 extends over 15 amino acids. A sample-barcoded 5' primer and a J-beta primer mix were used in a second PCR of roughly 7 to 12 cycles. TCRdb re-derived calls from the 5' RACE reads in MiXCR, one entry per CDR3 protein. Among 1.5 million to 2 million distinct CDR3 sequences listed, approximately 28% were seen once. This sample is part of a study of blood T cells in healthy people across ages. The wider study: Template switching retrieved approximately one barcoded beta molecule for each two T cells. Study-wide results and limits: Leaving the PBMCs unsorted stopped any conclusive comparison of naive versus antigen-experienced cells. It was the long-lived donors that had more naive CD4+ cells and higher diversity than aged donors.

Donation came from healthy Caucasian individuals in Russia who were aged 6 to 90. This clonotype originated in a woman aged 30 to 39 in good health. The J gene is TRBJ2-5, the V gene TRBV27, with TRBD2 as a possible D gene (6 bases). Sequencing was done on a sample of blood. The CDR3 DNA sequence: TGTGCCAGCAGTTTGAGAAGGGAGGAGGCGGAGACCCAGTACTTC. Translation gives CASSLRREEAETQYF.